This T cell receptor (beta chain) derives from a study of blood T cell repertoires in COVID-19. Study summary: PBMCs, B-cell-depleted T cells, or T cells provided the cDNA or gDNA that made up the material.

The repertoire was sequenced with immunoSEQ multiplex PCR; TCRdb's copy has only in-frame clones and lacks some. The profile shows under 350,000 clones, roughly 89% of them singletons. The CDR3 covers 17 residues. CDR1 MGHRA and CDR2 YSYEKL come from the germline V gene. V was pared by 1 base and J by 2 bases, with 4 bases of the junction left unmatched. V usage is TRBV4-1 and J usage is TRBJ2-1, with TRBD2 identical over 11 bases. The receptor's source is a woman younger than 45 with COVID-19, enrolled during active disease. The sequencing input was peripheral blood. CDR3 sequence reads: CASSQGLTSGAYNEQFF. The CDR3, as DNA: TGCGCCAGCAGCCAAGGGTTGACTAGCGGGGCCTACAATGAGCAGTTCTTC.